This passage covers 31 T cell receptor beta chains from one sample sequenced in a study of OX40 agonist ivuxolimab in advanced cancers. Assay used: immunoSEQ multiplex PCR; TCRdb lists only in-frame clones, some missing. The profile shows about 22,000 clones, roughly 84% of them singletons. The sample in question was CD4+ or CD8+ T cells sorted from blood, obtained in a trial of the OX40 agonist ivuxolimab. The receptors derive from an adult with an advanced solid tumor such as melanoma, head and neck, liver or kidney cancer.

This chain joins TRBV25-1 and TRBJ2-1; either TRBD1 or TRBD2 may supply D (6 bases each). This CDR3 spans 11 amino acids. The V gene's germline CDR1 is MGHDK and CDR2 SYGVNS. V was shortened by 7 bases and J by 7 bases, with 8 bases between the two germline ends. In DNA form, the CDR3 reads TGTGCCAGCACGGGGGCGAATGAGCAGTTCTTC. It encodes CASTGANEQFF.

The chain employs TRBV19 and TRBJ1-2; 9 nucleotides agree with TRBD1. V was pared by 2 bases and J by 9 bases, with 7 bases of the junction left unmatched. Germline CDR1 is LNHDA and CDR2 is SQIVND (reference sequence). This CDR3 has 14 residues. For the CDR3, the DNA is TGTGCCAGTAGTATATTACGGACAGGGGTGAGCTACACCTTC. Amino acid sequence: CASSILRTGVSYTF. The whole variable domain, remainder taken from reference TRBV19 and TRBJ1-2, is DGGITQSPKYLFRKEGQNVTLSCEQNLNHDAMYWYRQDPGQGLRLIYYSQIVNDFQKGDIAEGYSVSREKKESFPLTVTSAQKNPTAFYLCASSILRTGVSYTFGSGTRLTVV.

The gene calls are TRBV6-5 and TRBJ1-2, with D uncertain. This CDR3 has 12 amino acids. The germline CDR1 and CDR2 sequences are MNHEY and SVGAGI. The germline V and J ends were trimmed by 5 bases and 8 bases, with 12 bases remaining between them. The CDR3 nucleotides are TGTGCCAGCAGTGTGAGTGGAAAAGGCTACACCTTC. It is translated as CASSVSGKGYTF.

The chain joins TRBV6-5 to TRBJ1-5, with D possibly matching TRBD1 (5 bases). With 4 bases removed from V and 4 bases from J, the gap between germline ends came to 14 bases. From germline, CDR1 is MNHEY and CDR2 SVGAGI. The CDR3 totals 15 residues. In DNA, the CDR3 is TGTGCCAGCAGTTGGGGCCGGGACCGTAATCAGCCCCAGCATTTT. It yields the protein CASSWGRDRNQPQHF.

DNA for the CDR3: TGTGCCAGCAGCCCTTTATATGTAGAGACCCAGTACTTC. Its translation is CASSPLYVETQYF. The rearrangement links TRBV7-8 to TRBJ2-5; D is undetermined. Per germline, CDR1 SGHVS and CDR2 FQNEAQ. This CDR3 comprises 13 residues. V shed 5 bases and J shed 4 bases, with 11 bases lying between them.

This chain links TRBV10-2 with TRBJ2-7; a weak D match, TRBD2 (6 bases). The V gene lost 6 bases and the J gene lost 6 bases, with 21 bases spanning the gap. The CDR3 extends over 15 amino acids. Germline V gives CDR1 WSHSY, CDR2 SAAADI. The CDR3 coding sequence is TGCGCCAGCAGCCCAGATGGTCCGGGACTGGGCGAGCAGTACTTC. Its translation is CASSPDGPGLGEQYF.

The rearrangement joins TRBV10-3 to TRBJ2-7; either TRBD1 or TRBD2 may fit D (7 bases each). The CDR3 contains 14 residues. V was trimmed by 4 bases and J by 2 bases, leaving 12 bases between them. Germline lookup yields CDR1 ENHRY and CDR2 SYGVKD. The DNA of the CDR3 is TGTGCCATCAGTGGGCAGGGGGGGACCTACGAGCAGTACTTC. This codes for CAISGQGGTYEQYF.

Regarding this clone: Germline is not matched at one junction end, which may reflect a read error. V usage is TRBV5-3 and J usage is TRBJ2-1, with 10 bases fitting TRBD1. TRBV5-3 is reported as an ORF; its role is uncertain. This CDR3 has 15 residues. DNA of the CDR3: TGTGCCAGCAGCTTCGGGACAGGGGATTACAATGAGCAGTTCTTC. As protein: CASSFGTGDYNEQFF.

As to this clone: Other DNA variants within this sample encode the same CDR3. This chain connects TRBV13 to TRBJ2-1; TRBD2 might be the D (6 bases). The V and J ends lost 5 bases and 0 bases respectively, with 11 bases between them. Germline V lookup: CDR1 PRHDT, CDR2 FYEKMQ (reference sequence). This CDR3 comprises 15 residues. The DNA of the CDR3 is TGTGCCAGCAGCCTAAGGCGGGGCTCCTACAATGAGCAGTTCTTC. Protein: CASSLRRGSYNEQFF.

The chain links TRBV14 to TRBJ2-1; 7 positions agree with TRBD1. Germline assignment: CDR1 SGHDN and CDR2 FVKESK. After removal of 4 bases from V and 6 bases from J, the junction contained 6 bases not matched to a gene. This CDR3 is 14 amino acids long. In DNA, the CDR3 is TGTGCCAGCAGCCCCCACAGGGGTGGCAATGAGCAGTTCTTC. Translated: CASSPHRGGNEQFF.

The chain uses TRBV7-2 and TRBJ2-1; D remains unclear. This CDR3 comprises 15 residues. V was shortened by 4 bases and J by 5 bases, with 15 bases between the two germline ends. Germline lookup yields CDR1 SGHTA and CDR2 FQGNSA. The DNA for the CDR3 is TGTGCCAGCAGCTCCGACGTAAGGGCACACAATGAGCAGTTCTTC. Amino acid sequence: CASSSDVRAHNEQFF.

The chain employs TRBV19 and TRBJ2-7; a weak D match, TRBD1 (6 bases). This CDR3 spans 15 amino acids. The V gene lost 3 bases and the J gene lost 1 base, with 13 bases spanning the gap. Germline assignment: CDR1 LNHDA and CDR2 SQIVND (reference sequence). The CDR3 sequence: CASSMQQGHSYEQYF. DNA of the CDR3: TGTGCCAGTAGTATGCAACAGGGCCATTCCTACGAGCAGTACTTC.

V is TRBV11-2 and J is TRBJ2-7; 8 bases are shared with TRBD2. V lost 5 bases to trimming and J lost 6 bases; unmatched junction nucleotides: 9. This CDR3 comprises 14 residues. Germline assignment: CDR1 SGHAT and CDR2 FQNNGV. CDR3 amino acids: CASSTSGGWGEQYF. The CDR3 coding sequence is TGTGCCAGCAGCACCAGCGGGGGTTGGGGCGAGCAGTACTTC. Full variable domain (outside the CDR3, taken from reference TRBV11-2 and TRBJ2-7): EAGVAQSPRYKIIEKRQSVAFWCNPISGHATLYWYQQILGQGPKLLIQFQNNGVVDDSQLPKDRFSAERLKGVDSTLKIQPAKLEDSAVYLCASSTSGGWGEQYFGPGTRLTVT.

The chain has TRBV27 and TRBJ2-1, with 8 bases aligning to TRBD1. Germline V gives CDR1 MNHEY, CDR2 SMNVEV (reference sequence). CDR3 size: 16 residues. V trimming: 6 bases; J trimming: 3 bases; junction bases outside the gene matches: 10. CDR3 residues: CASRRDGQGVYNEQFF. The CDR3 region has the DNA TGTGCCAGCAGACGCGACGGACAGGGAGTCTACAATGAGCAGTTCTTC.

The CDR3 DNA is TGTGCCAGCAGCTCAGGGGTAGAGGCTAACTATGGCTACACCTTC. This sequence encodes CASSSGVEANYGYTF. V is TRBV6-5 and J is TRBJ1-2; tentatively, D is TRBD1 (6 bases). The CDR3 extends over 15 amino acids. V was shortened by 6 bases and J by 0 bases, with 14 bases between the two germline ends. Germline-derived CDR1 and CDR2 are MNHEY and SVGAGI.

J is TRBJ2-7 and V is TRBV27; 12 nucleotides agree with TRBD2. Germline CDR1 is MNHEY and CDR2 is SMNVEV (reference sequence). This CDR3 has 15 residues. J lost 4 bases, V lost 4 bases, and 5 bases had no gene match. As DNA, the CDR3 is TGTGCCAGCAGTTCAACGACTAGCGGGAGTTACGAGCAGTACTTC. Amino acids: CASSSTTSGSYEQYF.

The chain recombines TRBV6-1 with TRBJ1-4; 7 bases fit TRBD1. Germline-derived CDR1 and CDR2 are MNHNS and SASEGT. Unmatched junction bases numbered 2, after V lost 7 bases and J lost 0 bases. The CDR3 sequence is 14 residues long. CDR3 in DNA: TGTGCCAGCAAGACAGGGTCAACTAATGAAAAACTGTTTTTT. Its translation: CASKTGSTNEKLFF.

J is TRBJ2-3 and V is TRBV6-1; D possibly uses TRBD1 or TRBD2 (5 bases each). The V gene's germline CDR1 is MNHNS and CDR2 SASEGT. The CDR3 loop spans 14 amino acids. V lost 6 bases, J lost 2 bases, and 12 bases lay in between. The CDR3 region has the DNA TGTGCCAGCAGGAGGGGCTGGGACACAGATACGCAGTATTTT. This sequence encodes CASRRGWDTDTQYF.

The count of this clone is one. This rearrangement joins TRBV6-1 to TRBJ2-7; D gene uncertain. There are 15 residues in the CDR3. From germline, CDR1 is MNHNS and CDR2 SASEGT. Trimming shortened V by 0 bases and J by 3 bases, and 12 bases separated the two germline ends. The CDR3 loop is CASSEARYQVYEQYF. CDR3 DNA: TGTGCCAGCAGTGAAGCGCGGTATCAGGTCTACGAGCAGTACTTC.

The chain links TRBV14 to TRBJ2-1; 8 nucleotides match TRBD2. V gave up 4 bases and J gave up 6 bases; unmatched junction bases: 8. The CDR3 is 15 amino acids. Germline V gene lookup returns CDR1 SGHDN and CDR2 FVKESK. The CDR3 DNA follows: TGTGCCAGCAGCCCGACTAGCGTATTACGCAATGAGCAGTTCTTC. This translates into CASSPTSVLRNEQFF.

This clone occurred once. The chain uses TRBV6-6 and TRBJ1-1; no clear D. Germline-derived CDR1 and CDR2 are MNHNY and SVGAGI (reference sequence). CDR3 length: 15 residues. Trimming left V 6 bases short and J 4 bases short, with 18 bases between. CDR3 amino acids: CASRGRARGTTEAFF. The CDR3 nucleotides are TGTGCCAGCAGGGGCCGGGCCCGGGGTACCACTGAAGCTTTCTTT.

V usage is TRBV6-5 and J usage is TRBJ1-5, with unresolved D. This CDR3 is built from 13 residues. Germline V gives CDR1 MNHEY, CDR2 SVGAGI. The V end lost 8 bases, the J end lost 9 bases, and 17 bases lay between the germline ends. DNA for the CDR3: TGTGCCAGCCGAGGACCCCAGGTGGGGCCCCAGCATTTT. This encodes CASRGPQVGPQHF.

V usage is TRBV5-1 and J usage is TRBJ2-7, with 8 bases lining up with TRBD2. Germline values: CDR1 SGHRS, CDR2 YFSETQ. The junction had 4 bases not matched to a gene; V was cut back by 8 bases and J by 0 bases. There are 13 residues in the CDR3. As DNA, the CDR3 is TGCGCCAGTAGCGGGACTCGCTCCTACGAGCAGTACTTC. This sequence encodes CASSGTRSYEQYF.

As DNA, the CDR3 is TGTGCCAGCAGTTACCCAACGGACAGGGGCTACGAGCAGTACTTC. This gives the protein CASSYPTDRGYEQYF. This chain uses TRBV6-6 with TRBJ2-7; 9 bases fit TRBD1. Germline V gene data show CDR1 as MNHNY and CDR2 as SVGAGI (reference sequence). The trim removed 2 bases at V and 3 bases at J, leaving 5 bases unmatched. CDR3 length: 15 residues.

V and J are TRBV12-1 and TRBJ2-7; the D call of TRBD2 is as the table states it, not checked on the DNA. TRBV12-1 is a recognized pseudogene. The CDR3 totals 19 residues. The CDR3 is CASSFAHPGASGRPYEQYF. The DNA for the CDR3 is TGTGCCAGCAGCTTTGCGCACCCCGGTGCTAGCGGGAGGCCCTACGAGCAGTACTTC.

J is TRBJ1-1 and V is TRBV6-5, with TRBD1 as a possible D gene (5 bases). The germline V gene encodes CDR1 MNHEY and CDR2 SVGAGI. The CDR3 totals 15 residues. Trimming took 4 bases from V and 3 from J, leaving 15 bases between them. The CDR3 DNA sequence: TGTGCCAGCAGTTTCCAGGGACCGTGGGACACTGAAGCTTTCTTT. Its translation is CASSFQGPWDTEAFF.

This rearrangement joins TRBV7-2 to TRBJ2-5; D call uncertain. CDR1 and CDR2 from the germline V gene are SGHTA and FQGNSA. The ends were cut back, 4 bases at V and 3 bases at J, with 18 bases in the middle. This CDR3 has 16 residues. CDR3 sequence reads: CASSSPHSPRKETQYF. The DNA for the CDR3 is TGTGCCAGCAGCTCGCCACATAGCCCACGAAAAGAGACCCAGTACTTC.

This CDR3 is CASSLVSRRGTDTQYF. CDR3 nucleotide sequence: TGTGCCAGCAGCTTAGTTAGCAGGAGAGGCACAGATACGCAGTATTTT. This chain joins TRBV13 and TRBJ2-3; no definite D call. The V end was cut by 1 base, the J end by 1 base, with 12 bases between. CDR1 and CDR2 from the germline V gene are PRHDT and FYEKMQ (reference sequence). This CDR3 region has 16 residues.

Worth noting for this clone: Within the sample, other DNA sequences also encode this same CDR3. The J gene is TRBJ2-2, the V gene TRBV7-3; unclear D gene. V was pared by 5 bases and J by 1 base, with 11 bases between. Germline lookup yields CDR1 SGHTA and CDR2 FQGTGA. The CDR3 has 15 amino acids. This chain's CDR3 is CASSPASGNTGELFF. In nucleotides, the CDR3 is TGTGCCAGCAGCCCCGCTAGTGGGAACACCGGGGAGCTGTTTTTT. The whole variable domain, remainder taken from reference TRBV7-3 and TRBJ2-2, is GAGVSQTPSNKVTEKGKYVELRCDPISGHTALYWYRQSLGQGPEFLIYFQGTGAADDSGLPNDRFFAVRPEGSVSTLKIQRTERGDSAVYLCASSPASGNTGELFFGEGSRLTVL.

The chain employs TRBV27 and TRBJ2-3; TRBD2 aligns across 13 bases. V lost 3 bases, J lost 2 bases, and 5 bases stayed unmatched. The germline gives CDR1 MNHEY, CDR2 SMNVEV (reference sequence). This CDR3 region has 17 residues. CDR3 residues: CASSFRLAGGHTDTQYF. DNA of the CDR3: TGTGCCAGCAGTTTTCGACTAGCGGGAGGACACACAGATACGCAGTATTTT.

V usage is TRBV5-1 and J usage is TRBJ1-6; D perhaps matches TRBD1 (6 bases). The germline V gene has CDR1 SGHRS and CDR2 YFSETQ. The CDR3 totals 15 residues. Deletions cut 4 bases from V and 7 bases from J, with 15 bases between. The CDR3 nucleotides read TGCGCCAGCAGCCCGGGTTGGGGGCAAAATTCACCCCTCCACTTT. Translated, it gives CASSPGWGQNSPLHF.